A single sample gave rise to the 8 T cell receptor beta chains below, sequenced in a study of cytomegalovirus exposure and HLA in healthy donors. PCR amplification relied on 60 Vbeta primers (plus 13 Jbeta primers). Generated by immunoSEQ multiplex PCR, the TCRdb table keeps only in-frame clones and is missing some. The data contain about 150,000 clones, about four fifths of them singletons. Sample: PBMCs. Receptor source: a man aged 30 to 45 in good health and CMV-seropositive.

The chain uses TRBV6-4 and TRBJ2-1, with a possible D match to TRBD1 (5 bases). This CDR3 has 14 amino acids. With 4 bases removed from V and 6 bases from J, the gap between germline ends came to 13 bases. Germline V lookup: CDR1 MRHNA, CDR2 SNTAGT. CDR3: CASSGGPGSNEQFF. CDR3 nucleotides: TGTGCCAGCAGTGGGGGCCCTGGTAGCAATGAGCAGTTCTTC.

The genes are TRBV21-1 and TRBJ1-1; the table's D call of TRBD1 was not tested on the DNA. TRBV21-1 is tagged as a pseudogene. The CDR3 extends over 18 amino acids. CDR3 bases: TGTGCCAGCAGGGTGTCTGCGTTACAGAAACTCTTGAACACTGAAGCTTTCTTT. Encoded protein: CASRVSALQKLLNTEAFF.

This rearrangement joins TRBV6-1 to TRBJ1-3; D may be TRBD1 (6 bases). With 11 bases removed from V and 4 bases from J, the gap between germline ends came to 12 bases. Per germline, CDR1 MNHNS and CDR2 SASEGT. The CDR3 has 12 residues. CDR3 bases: TGTGCCTCCGCGGGGGCGGGAAACACCATATATTTT. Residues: CASAGAGNTIYF.

The CDR3 DNA follows: TGTGCCAGCAGTTCGGGACTAGCCGCCCTCGAGCAGTACTTC. Protein product: CASSSGLAALEQYF. The chain has TRBV6-6 and TRBJ2-7, with 9 bases that match TRBD2. With 4 bases clipped from V and 6 bases from J, the junction kept 7 bases outside the gene matches. CDR1 is MNHNY and CDR2 is SVGAGI in the germline V gene (reference sequence). The CDR3 runs 14 residues.

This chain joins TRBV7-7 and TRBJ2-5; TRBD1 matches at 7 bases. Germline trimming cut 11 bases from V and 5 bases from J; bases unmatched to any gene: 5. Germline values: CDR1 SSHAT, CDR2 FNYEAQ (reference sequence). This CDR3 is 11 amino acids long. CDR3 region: CAQGGRETQYF. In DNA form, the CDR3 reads TGTGCCCAAGGGGGCAGGGAGACCCAGTACTTC. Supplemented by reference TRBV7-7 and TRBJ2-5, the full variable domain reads GAGVSQSPRYKVTKRGQDVTLRCDPISSHATLYWYQQALGQGPEFLTYFNYEAQPDKSGLPSDRFSAERPEGSISTLTIQRTEQRDSAMYRCAQGGRETQYFGPGTRLLVL.

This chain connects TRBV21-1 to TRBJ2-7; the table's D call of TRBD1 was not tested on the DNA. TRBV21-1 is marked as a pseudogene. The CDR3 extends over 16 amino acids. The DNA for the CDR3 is TGTGCCAGCAGCAAAGTTACCGCCAGGGGATTCTACGAGCAGTACTTC. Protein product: CASSKVTARGFYEQYF.

The chain's CDR3 is CASSDKRFSYNEQFF. CDR3 coding DNA: TGTGCCAGCAGTGATAAGCGATTCTCCTACAATGAGCAGTTCTTC. J is TRBJ2-1 and V is TRBV6-1; D remains unclear. The CDR3 length is 15 residues. Germline CDR1 reads MNHNS; CDR2 reads SASEGT. V gave up 3 bases and J gave up 0 bases, with 9 bases separating them.

CDR3 sequence (DNA): TGTGCCAGCAGTTACTCGGGACAGGACTCCTACGAGCAGTACTTC. Encoded protein: CASSYSGQDSYEQYF. The chain joins TRBV6-5 to TRBJ2-7; TRBD1 agrees at 8 bases. CDR1 MNHEY and CDR2 SVGAGI come from the germline V gene. J lost 0 bases, V lost 0 bases, and 1 base had no gene match. CDR3 length: 15 amino acids.